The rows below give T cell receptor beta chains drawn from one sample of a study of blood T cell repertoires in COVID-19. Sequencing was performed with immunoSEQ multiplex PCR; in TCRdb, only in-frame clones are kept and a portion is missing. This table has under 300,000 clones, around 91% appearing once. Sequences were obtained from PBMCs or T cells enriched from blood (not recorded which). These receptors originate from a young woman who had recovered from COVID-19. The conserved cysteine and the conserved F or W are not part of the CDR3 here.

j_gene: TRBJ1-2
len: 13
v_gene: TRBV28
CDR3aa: ASSLTRTGRNGYT

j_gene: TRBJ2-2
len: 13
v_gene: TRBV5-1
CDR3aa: ASSQRTSGVGELF

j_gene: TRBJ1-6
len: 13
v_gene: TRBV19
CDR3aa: ASSINRGYNSPLH

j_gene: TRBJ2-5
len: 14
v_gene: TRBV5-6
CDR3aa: ASSSGGRMYQETQY

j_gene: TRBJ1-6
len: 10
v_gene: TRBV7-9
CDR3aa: ASSRDSSPLH

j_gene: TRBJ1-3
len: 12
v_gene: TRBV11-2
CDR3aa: ASSEPAAGNTIY

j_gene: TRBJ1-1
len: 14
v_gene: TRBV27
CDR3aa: ASSLIPRQGASEAF

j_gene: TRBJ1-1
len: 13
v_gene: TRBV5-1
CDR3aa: ASSLGSDRSTEAF

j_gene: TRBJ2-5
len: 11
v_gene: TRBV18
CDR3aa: ASSPIFFETQY

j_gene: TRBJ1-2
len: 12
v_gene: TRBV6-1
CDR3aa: ASSEYRGTYGYT

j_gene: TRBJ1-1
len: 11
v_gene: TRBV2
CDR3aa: ASSLDRGDEAF

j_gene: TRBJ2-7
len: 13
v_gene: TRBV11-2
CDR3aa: ASSLGGGGRYEQY

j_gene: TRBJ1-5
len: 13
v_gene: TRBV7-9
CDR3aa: ASSPTGQPNQPQH

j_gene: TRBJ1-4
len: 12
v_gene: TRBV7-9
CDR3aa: ASREGRGNEKLF

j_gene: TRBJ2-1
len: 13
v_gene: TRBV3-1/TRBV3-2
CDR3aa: ASSQERGGIGEQF

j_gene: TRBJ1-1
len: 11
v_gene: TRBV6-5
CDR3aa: ASSPSLNTEAF

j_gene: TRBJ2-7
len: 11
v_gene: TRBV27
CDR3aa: ASSFRGPYEQY

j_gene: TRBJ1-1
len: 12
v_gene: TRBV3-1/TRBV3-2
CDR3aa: ASSQEAGGSEAF

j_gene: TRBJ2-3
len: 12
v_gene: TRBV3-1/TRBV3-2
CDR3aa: ASSQAGGPDTQY

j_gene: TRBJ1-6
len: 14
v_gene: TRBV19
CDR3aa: ATWGRGQGTNSPLH

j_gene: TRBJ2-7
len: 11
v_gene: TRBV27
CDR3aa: ASSPGSLYEQY

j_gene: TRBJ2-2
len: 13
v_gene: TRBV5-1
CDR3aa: ASSAGTRGTGELF

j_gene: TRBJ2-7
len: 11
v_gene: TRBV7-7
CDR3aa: ASSLKQGYEQY

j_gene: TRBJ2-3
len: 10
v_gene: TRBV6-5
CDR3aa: ASRQGTDTQY

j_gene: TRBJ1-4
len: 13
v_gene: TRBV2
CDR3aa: ATQTGITTNEKLF

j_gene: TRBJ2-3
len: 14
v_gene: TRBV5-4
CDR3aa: ASSHRTSGGVDTQY

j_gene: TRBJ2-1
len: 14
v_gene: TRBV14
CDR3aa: ASSPRVAGRLHGQF

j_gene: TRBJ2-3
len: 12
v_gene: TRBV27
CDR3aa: ASSPEFSTDTQY

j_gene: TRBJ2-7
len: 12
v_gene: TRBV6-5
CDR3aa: ASTGDRGSYEQY

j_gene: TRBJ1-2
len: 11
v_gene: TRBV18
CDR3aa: ASSQGENYGYT

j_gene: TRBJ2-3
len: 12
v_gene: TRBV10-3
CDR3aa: AISEGAGWDTQY

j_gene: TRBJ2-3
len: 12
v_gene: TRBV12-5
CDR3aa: ASGRETETDTQY

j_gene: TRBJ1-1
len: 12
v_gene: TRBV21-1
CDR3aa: ASSKSSGGTEAF

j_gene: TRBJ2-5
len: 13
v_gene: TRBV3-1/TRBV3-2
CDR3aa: ASSQVRGPGETQY

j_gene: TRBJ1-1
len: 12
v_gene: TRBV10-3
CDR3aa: AIRIQNMNTEAF

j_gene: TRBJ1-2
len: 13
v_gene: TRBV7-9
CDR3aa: ASSPSPGNGDGYT

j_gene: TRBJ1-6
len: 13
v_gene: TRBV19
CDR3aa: ASSWVRATNSPLH

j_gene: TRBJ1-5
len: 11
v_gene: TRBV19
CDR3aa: ASTDRRNQPQH

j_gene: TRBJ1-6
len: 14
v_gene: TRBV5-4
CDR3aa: ASSPRGGPGDSPLH

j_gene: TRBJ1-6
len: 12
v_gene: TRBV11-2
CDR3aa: ASSLDQGVRPLH

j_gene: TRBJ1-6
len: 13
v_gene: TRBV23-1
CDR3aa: AIKPTGLGNSPLH

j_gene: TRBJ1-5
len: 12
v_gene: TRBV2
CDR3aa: ASSGTGGRQPQH

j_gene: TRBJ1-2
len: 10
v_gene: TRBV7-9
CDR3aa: ASSLDSWGYT

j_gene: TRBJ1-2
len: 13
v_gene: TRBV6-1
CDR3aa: ASSEGTGGDYGYT

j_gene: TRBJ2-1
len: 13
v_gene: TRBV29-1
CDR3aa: SVEGGAGVTNEQF

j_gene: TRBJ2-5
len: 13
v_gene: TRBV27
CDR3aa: ASRLLQGSKETQY

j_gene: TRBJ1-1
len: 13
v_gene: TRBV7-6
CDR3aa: ASSFGQGAVTEAF

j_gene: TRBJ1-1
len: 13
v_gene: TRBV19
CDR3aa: ASSKRRQGGTEAF

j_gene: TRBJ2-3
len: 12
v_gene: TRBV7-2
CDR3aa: ASSLGGAGGPLY

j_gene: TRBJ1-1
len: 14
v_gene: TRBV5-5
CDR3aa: ASSLHPVSSNTEAF

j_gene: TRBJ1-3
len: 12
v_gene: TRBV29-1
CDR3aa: SVVAGFPGNTIY